The following is a TCR beta chain sequence with its context. Antigen: not known. Then a second PCR, running roughly 7 to 12 cycles, was carried out with a sample-barcoded 5' primer and a J-beta primer mix. TCRdb passed the 5' RACE reads through MiXCR, listing each CDR3 protein once. This repertoire shows around 1,500,000 distinct CDR3 sequences, around 39% found once; its top ten account for roughly 7.7%. The length of the CDR3 is 16 residues. The ends lost 0 bases at V and 0 bases at J; junction bases unmatched: 2. Per germline, CDR1 KGHSH and CDR2 LQKENI. The sample is drawn from a study of blood T cells in healthy people across ages. Notes on the study in general: With donor CMV status unknown, expanded clonotype changes were possibly confounded.

This receptor was identified in a woman younger than 30 in good health. V is TRBV18 and J is TRBJ2-1; 7 nucleotides align to TRBD2. Sequencing was done on a sample of blood. CDR3 nucleotide sequence: TGTGCCAGCTCACCACCTCTAGCGGTCTCCTACAATGAGCAGTTCTTC. Translated, it gives CASSPPLAVSYNEQFF.